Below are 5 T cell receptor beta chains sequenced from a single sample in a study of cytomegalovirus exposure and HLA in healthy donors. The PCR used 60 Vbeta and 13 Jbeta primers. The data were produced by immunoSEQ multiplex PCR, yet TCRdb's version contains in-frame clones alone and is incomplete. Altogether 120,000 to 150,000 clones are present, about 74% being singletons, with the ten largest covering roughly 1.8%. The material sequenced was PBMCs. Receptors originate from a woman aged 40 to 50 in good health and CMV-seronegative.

CDR3 protein: CASSHVRPGIHSNVLTF. CDR3 sequence (DNA): TGCGCCAGCAGCCACGTTCGGCCAGGGATACATTCCAACGTCCTGACTTTC. This chain uses TRBV5-1 with TRBJ2-6; a possible D gene is TRBD1 (5 bases). Trimming took off 4 bases at V and 8 bases at J, with 22 bases between the two ends. Germline values: CDR1 SGHRS, CDR2 YFSETQ. The CDR3 runs to 17 residues.

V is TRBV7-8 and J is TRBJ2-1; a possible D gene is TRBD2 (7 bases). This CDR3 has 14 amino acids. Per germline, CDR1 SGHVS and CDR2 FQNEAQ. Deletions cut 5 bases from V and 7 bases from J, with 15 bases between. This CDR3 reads CASSPRGAGNEQFF. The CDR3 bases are TGTGCCAGCAGCCCCCGGGGGGCAGGTAATGAGCAGTTCTTC.

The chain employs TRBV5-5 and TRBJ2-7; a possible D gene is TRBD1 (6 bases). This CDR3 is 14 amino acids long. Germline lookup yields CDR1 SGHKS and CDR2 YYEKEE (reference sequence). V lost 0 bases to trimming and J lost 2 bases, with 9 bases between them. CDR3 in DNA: TGTGCCAGCAGCTTGGGTGGGACAACCTACGAGCAGTACTTC. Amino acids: CASSLGGTTYEQYF.

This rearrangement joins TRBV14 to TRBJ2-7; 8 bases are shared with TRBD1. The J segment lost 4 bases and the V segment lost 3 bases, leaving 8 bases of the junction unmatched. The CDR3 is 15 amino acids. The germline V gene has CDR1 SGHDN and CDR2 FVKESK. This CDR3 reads CASSQYRGKRYEQYF. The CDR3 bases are TGTGCCAGCAGCCAGTACAGGGGGAAAAGGTACGAGCAGTACTTC.

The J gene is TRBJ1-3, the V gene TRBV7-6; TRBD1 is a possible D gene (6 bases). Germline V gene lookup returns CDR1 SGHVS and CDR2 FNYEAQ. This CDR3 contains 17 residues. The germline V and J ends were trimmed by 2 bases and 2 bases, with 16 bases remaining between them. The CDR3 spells CASSLMGPGDTGNTIYF. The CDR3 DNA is TGTGCCAGCAGCTTAATGGGGCCAGGGGACACTGGAAACACCATATATTTT.